This T cell receptor beta chain was identified during a study of blood T cells in healthy people across ages. Broader study findings: Across the age range, TCR beta diversity per million T cells fell in a roughly linear way.

As for this clonotype: Its antigen is as yet unknown.

CDR1 and CDR2 (germline): MNHNY, SVGAGI (reference sequence). After removal of 0 bases from V and 2 bases from J, the junction contained 8 bases not matched to a gene. This CDR3 comprises 17 residues. Alongside a J-beta primer mix, a sample-barcoded 5' primer served in a second PCR lasting about 6 to 11 cycles. Via MiXCR, TCRdb re-called the 5' RACE reads, giving one row per CDR3 protein. The table records 1.5 million to 2 million distinct CDR3 sequences, around 50% of them present only once. Every sample had a minimum of 6.5 million PBMCs isolated. This chain links TRBV6-6 with TRBJ2-3; 7 nucleotides line up with TRBD1. The clonotype originates from a woman in her 40s in good health. Sequencing was performed on blood. CDR3 sequence reads: CASSYSNSGQNTDTQYF. Written as DNA, the CDR3 is TGTGCCAGCAGTTACTCGAATTCGGGACAGAACACAGATACGCAGTATTTT.